This T cell receptor beta chain was captured by sequencing in a study of T cells after yellow fever vaccination. The CDR3 is 14 residues long. Trimming at V came to 3 bases and at J to 7 bases, leaving 9 bases not matched to a gene. Germline assignment: CDR1 SQVTM and CDR2 ANQGSEA. Universal primer sites and UMIs were introduced during 5'RACE template-switching synthesis of TCR cDNA. TCRdb reprocessed the 5' RACE reads with MiXCR, giving one entry per CDR3 protein. The sample comprises roughly 70,000 distinct CDR3 sequences, roughly 8% of which are singletons, and 41% rests with the top ten. This sequence originates from a man aged 30-40 years who received the YFV17D yellow fever vaccine. The material sequenced was CD8+ T cells sorted from PBMCs, taken on the day of the yellow fever booster vaccination. The genes are TRBV29-1 and TRBJ2-1; 7 nucleotides align to TRBD1. The chain's CDR3 is CSVDRQGVVNEQFF. The CDR3 DNA reads TGCAGCGTTGATAGGCAGGGGGTGGTGAATGAGCAGTTCTTC.